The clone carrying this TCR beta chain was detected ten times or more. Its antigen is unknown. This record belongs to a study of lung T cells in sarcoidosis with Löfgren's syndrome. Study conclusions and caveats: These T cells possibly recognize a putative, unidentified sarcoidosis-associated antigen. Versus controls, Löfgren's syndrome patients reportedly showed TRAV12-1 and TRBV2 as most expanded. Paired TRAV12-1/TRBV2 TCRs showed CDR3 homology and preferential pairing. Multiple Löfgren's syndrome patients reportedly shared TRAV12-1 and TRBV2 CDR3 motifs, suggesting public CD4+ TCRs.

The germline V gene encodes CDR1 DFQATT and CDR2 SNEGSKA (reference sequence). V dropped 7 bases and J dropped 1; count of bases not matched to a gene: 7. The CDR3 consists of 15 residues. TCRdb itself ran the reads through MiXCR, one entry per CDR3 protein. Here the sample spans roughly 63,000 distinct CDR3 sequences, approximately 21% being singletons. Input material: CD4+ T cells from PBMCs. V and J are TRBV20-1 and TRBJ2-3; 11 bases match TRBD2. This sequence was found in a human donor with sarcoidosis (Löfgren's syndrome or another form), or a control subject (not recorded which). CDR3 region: CSGTPLAGGTDTQYF. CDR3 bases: TGCAGTGGCACGCCACTAGCGGGGGGCACAGATACGCAGTATTTT.